This T cell receptor (beta chain) emerged from a study of T cell repertoires in cytomegalovirus infection. For the study at large: Matching HLA type and CMV infection were both indicated by public TCR beta signatures. Broader study findings: Frequencies of public TCR beta families were cumulated, and this identified carriers of CMV plus the relevant HLA. In two of eight donors, the top clonotype was HLA-C-restricted CMV-specific.

Of note for this clonotype: Its antigen is unknown.

CDR1 and CDR2 from the germline V gene are MNHNS and SASEGT. The CDR3 runs 13 residues. Deletions cut 8 bases from V and 5 bases from J, with 15 bases between. One entry per CDR3 protein results from TCRdb running MiXCR on the reads. The sample carries about 60,000 distinct CDR3 sequences, about 30% recorded once. Sample: PBMCs, sequenced either directly or after in vitro stimulation (not recorded which). This chain links TRBV6-1 with TRBJ1-1, with D unresolved. This TCR derives from a human donor in good health (CMV status not recorded). Some clones in this sample may be carry-over from other donors' samples. CDR3 region: CASARTRATEAFF. The CDR3 DNA reads as TGTGCCAGCGCAAGGACTCGGGCTACTGAAGCTTTCTTT.